The 14 T cell receptor beta chains presented below share a single source sample, sequenced in a study of blood T cell repertoires in COVID-19. Using immunoSEQ multiplex PCR, the repertoire was profiled, and TCRdb retains in-frame clones only, with some absent. Counted here are fewer than 25,000 clones, 80% to 95% occurring once; the ten biggest clones make up roughly 2.5%. Material for sequencing was peripheral blood. Source of these receptors: a man in his 70s with acute or convalescent COVID-19.

J is TRBJ2-1 and V is TRBV11-2; weak D call: TRBD1 (6 bases). CDR3 length equals 17 residues. The ends were cut back, 4 bases at V and 2 bases at J, with 18 bases in the middle. The germline V gene has CDR1 SGHAT and CDR2 FQNNGV. The CDR3 coding sequence is TGTGCCAGCAGCTCAGACGGACAGTTACTAGCCTACAATGAGCAGTTCTTC. Translation gives CASSSDGQLLAYNEQFF.

The rearrangement links TRBV6-5 to TRBJ2-1, with TRBD2 matching 7 bases. Germline CDR1 reads MNHEY; CDR2 reads SVGAGI. There are 15 residues in the CDR3. J was trimmed by 2 bases and V by 7 bases; bases with no gene match: 8. CDR3 residues: CASTKSGVAYNEQFF. The CDR3 DNA sequence: TGTGCCAGCACAAAAAGCGGGGTCGCCTACAATGAGCAGTTCTTC.

In its sample, this clone was seen once. The genes are TRBV18 and TRBJ1-5, with a weak D call TRBD1 (5 bases). Germline V gene data show CDR1 as KGHSH and CDR2 as LQKENI. This CDR3 is built from 14 residues. V lost 4 bases to trimming and J lost 1 base, with 8 bases between them. The DNA for the CDR3 is TGTGCCAGCTCACAGGGGTCGAGCAATCAGCCCCAGCATTTT. It translates to CASSQGSSNQPQHF.

The gene calls are TRBV5-4 and TRBJ2-3; tentatively, D is TRBD2 (5 bases). Trimming removed 4 bases from V and 0 bases from J, with 9 bases in between. The V gene's germline CDR1 is SGHNT and CDR2 YYREEE (reference sequence). The CDR3 covers 14 residues. The chain's CDR3 is CASSPRVSTDTQYF. CDR3 DNA sequence: TGTGCCAGCAGCCCGCGGGTCAGCACAGATACGCAGTATTTT.

This chain links TRBV24-1 with TRBJ2-2, with TRBD1 matching over 7 bases. This CDR3 is 19 amino acids long. The germline V gene has CDR1 KGHDR and CDR2 SFDVKD. Germline trimming cut 1 base from V and 4 bases from J; bases unmatched to any gene: 14. CDR3 bases: TGTGCCACCAGTGATTTAGGTGGTCCCCGGGACAGTTCCACCGGGGAGCTGTTTTTT. Its protein is CATSDLGGPRDSSTGELFF.

The rearrangement uses TRBV5-1 and TRBJ2-2, with D possibly being TRBD2 (5 bases). V lost 4 bases and J lost 6, with 16 bases in between. Germline CDR1 reads SGHRS; CDR2 reads YFSETQ. The CDR3 extends over 15 amino acids. The CDR3 DNA is TGCGCCAGCAGCCCTAATTGGCCTAGCCCCGGGGAGCTGTTTTTT. Translating gives CASSPNWPSPGELFF. Full variable domain (rest looked up from reference TRBV5-1 and TRBJ2-2): KAGVTQTPRYLIKTRGQQVTLSCSPISGHRSVSWYQQTPGQGLQFLFEYFSETQRNKGNFPGRFSGRQFSNSRSEMNVSTLELGDSALYLCASSPNWPSPGELFFGEGSRLTVL.

The V gene is TRBV28, the J gene TRBJ2-7; 11 bases match TRBD2. Germline V gives CDR1 MDHEN, CDR2 SYDVKM. CDR3 length: 16 amino acids. The J segment lost 1 base and the V segment lost 5 bases, leaving 7 bases of the junction unmatched. For the CDR3, the DNA is TGTGCCAGCAGTGGCCCCGGGACTAGCGGTTCCTACGAGCAGTACTTC. Translation gives CASSGPGTSGSYEQYF.

The chain combines TRBV18 with TRBJ1-5; tentatively, D is TRBD1 (5 bases). V was shortened by 1 base and J by 4 bases, with 11 bases between the two germline ends. The CDR3 contains 15 residues. Germline V lookup: CDR1 KGHSH, CDR2 LQKENI. The CDR3 region is CASSPLGGENQPQHF. CDR3 nucleotides: TGTGCCAGCTCACCACTGGGGGGGGAGAATCAGCCCCAGCATTTT.

The genes are TRBV29-1 and TRBJ2-1; TRBD2 aligns across 9 bases. This CDR3 comprises 14 residues. The germline CDR1 and CDR2 sequences are SQVTM and ANQGSEA. V was pared by 4 bases and J by 7 bases, with 8 bases of the junction left unmatched. As DNA, the CDR3 is TGCAGCGTTGCCCCCACCACTAGCGGGAATGAGCAGTTCTTC. As protein: CSVAPTTSGNEQFF.

This clone was seen a few times. This chain joins TRBV18 and TRBJ2-7; TRBD2 is a possible D gene (6 bases). The CDR3 has 13 residues. Germline V gene data show CDR1 as KGHSH and CDR2 as LQKENI. V shed 4 bases and J shed 4 bases, with 11 bases lying between them. CDR3: CASSQTGGYEQYF. The CDR3 nucleotides read TGTGCCAGCTCACAAACTGGGGGGTACGAGCAGTACTTC.

This clone was seen just once. The rearrangement links TRBV6-5 to TRBJ2-3; D is unresolved. The V gene's germline CDR1 is MNHEY and CDR2 SVGAGI. Trimming stripped 2 bases from V and 1 base from J, with 4 bases between. The CDR3 has 13 residues. The DNA of the CDR3 is TGTGCCAGCAGTTACCCAGGCACAGATACGCAGTATTTT. This gives the protein CASSYPGTDTQYF.

The chain employs TRBV18 and TRBJ1-1; 7 bases agree with TRBD1. CDR3 length: 12 amino acids. Trimming cost V 0 bases and J 8 bases; bases outside gene matches: 0. CDR1 and CDR2 (germline): KGHSH, LQKENI. Here the CDR3 reads CASSPPTGEAFF. The CDR3 DNA follows: TGTGCCAGCTCACCACCGACAGGGGAAGCTTTCTTT. Looking up the rest from reference TRBV18 and TRBJ1-1 gives the full variable domain: NAGVMQNPRHLVRRRGQEARLRCSPMKGHSHVYWYRQLPEEGLKFMVYLQKENIIDESGMPKERFSAEFPKEGPSILRIQQVVRGDSAAYFCASSPPTGEAFFGQGTRLTVV.

This clone appeared a few times. This sequence joins TRBV28 and TRBJ1-2; TRBD1 matches 9 bases. Trimming cost V 6 bases and J 4 bases; bases outside gene matches: 12. CDR1 MDHEN and CDR2 SYDVKM come from the germline V gene. There are 16 residues in the CDR3. CDR3 protein: CASSRTHRGQIYGYTF. Here the CDR3 DNA reads TGTGCCAGCAGCAGAACCCACAGGGGGCAAATCTATGGCTACACCTTC.

This clone is a singleton in its sample. V gene TRBV18 combines with J gene TRBJ1-1; the match to TRBD1 covers 10 bases. Germline lookup yields CDR1 KGHSH and CDR2 LQKENI. This CDR3 contains 15 residues. V shed 3 bases and J 5 bases; nucleotides not matched to a gene: 6. The DNA of the CDR3 is TGTGCCAGCTCACCTAACGACAGGGGGCGGACTGAAGCTTTCTTT. Its protein product is CASSPNDRGRTEAFF.